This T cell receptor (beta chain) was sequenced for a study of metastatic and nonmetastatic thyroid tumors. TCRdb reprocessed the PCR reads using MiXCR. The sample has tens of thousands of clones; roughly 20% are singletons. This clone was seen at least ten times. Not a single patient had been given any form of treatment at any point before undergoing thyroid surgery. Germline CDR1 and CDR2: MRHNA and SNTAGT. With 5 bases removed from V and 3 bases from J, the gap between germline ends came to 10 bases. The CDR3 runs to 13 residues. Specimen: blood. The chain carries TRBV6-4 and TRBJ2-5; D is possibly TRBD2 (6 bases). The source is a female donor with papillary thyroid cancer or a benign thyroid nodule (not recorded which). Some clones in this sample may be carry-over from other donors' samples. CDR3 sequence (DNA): TGTGCCAGCAGTCCGGGAGCCGAAGAGACCCAGTACTTC. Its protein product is CASSPGAEETQYF.